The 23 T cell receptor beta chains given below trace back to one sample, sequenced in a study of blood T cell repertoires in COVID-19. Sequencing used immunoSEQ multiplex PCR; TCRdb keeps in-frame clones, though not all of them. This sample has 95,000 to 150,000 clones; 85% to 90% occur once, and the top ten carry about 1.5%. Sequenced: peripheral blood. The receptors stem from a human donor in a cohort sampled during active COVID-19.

In DNA, the CDR3 is TGTGCCAGCGCAATCCAGAGTGGGGCCCCCGGCGAGTTTTTT. It translates to CASAIQSGAPGEFF. This chain joins TRBV6-6 and TRBJ1-4; perhaps TRBD1 as D (5 bases). The germline gives CDR1 MNHNY, CDR2 SVGAGI (reference sequence). V dropped 8 bases and J dropped 16 bases, with 26 bases sitting between them. The CDR3 consists of 14 residues.

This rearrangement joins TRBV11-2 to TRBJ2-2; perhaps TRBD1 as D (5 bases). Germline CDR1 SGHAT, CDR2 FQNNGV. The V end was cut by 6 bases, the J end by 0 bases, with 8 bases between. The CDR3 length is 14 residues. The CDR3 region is CASRTAPNTGELFF. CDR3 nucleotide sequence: TGTGCCAGCAGGACAGCTCCGAACACCGGGGAGCTGTTTTTT.

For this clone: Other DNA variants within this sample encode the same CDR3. The CDR3 DNA is TGTGCCAGCAGCCAGGGCGTCTACGAGCAGTACTTC. Amino acid sequence: CASSQGVYEQYF. The chain combines TRBV3-1 (or the pseudogene TRBV3-2) with TRBJ2-7; D not certain. The CDR3 loop spans 12 amino acids. The germline V and J ends were trimmed by 3 bases and 3 bases, with 6 bases remaining between them. CDR1 and CDR2 (germline): LGHDT, YNNKEL (reference sequence).

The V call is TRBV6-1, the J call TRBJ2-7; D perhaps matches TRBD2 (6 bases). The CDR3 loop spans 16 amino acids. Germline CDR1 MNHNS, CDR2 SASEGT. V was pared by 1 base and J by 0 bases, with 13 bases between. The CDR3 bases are TGTGCCAGCAGTGAAGTGGTCGGGACTCGCTCCTACGAGCAGTACTTC. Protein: CASSEVVGTRSYEQYF.

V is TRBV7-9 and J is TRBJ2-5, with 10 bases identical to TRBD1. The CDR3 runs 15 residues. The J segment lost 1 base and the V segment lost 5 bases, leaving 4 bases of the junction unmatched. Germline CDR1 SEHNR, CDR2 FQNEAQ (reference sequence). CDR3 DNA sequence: TGTGCCAGCAGCCGGACAGGGGGATTCCAAGAGACCCAGTACTTC. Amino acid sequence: CASSRTGGFQETQYF.

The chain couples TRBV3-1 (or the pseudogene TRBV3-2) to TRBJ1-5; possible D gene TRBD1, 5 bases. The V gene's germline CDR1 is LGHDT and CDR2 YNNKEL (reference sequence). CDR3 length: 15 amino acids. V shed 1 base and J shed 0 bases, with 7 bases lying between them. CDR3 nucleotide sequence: TGTGCCAGCAGCCAAGGGGGCATTAGCAATCAGCCCCAGCATTTT. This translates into CASSQGGISNQPQHF.

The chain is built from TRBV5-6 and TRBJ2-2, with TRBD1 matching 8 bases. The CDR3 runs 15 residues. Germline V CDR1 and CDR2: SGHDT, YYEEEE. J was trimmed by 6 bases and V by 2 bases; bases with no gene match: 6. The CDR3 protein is CASSLQGVVPGELFF. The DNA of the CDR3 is TGTGCCAGCAGCTTACAGGGGGTCGTCCCCGGGGAGCTGTTTTTT.

The CDR3: CASSVGTGFIALHF. Here the CDR3 DNA reads TGTGCCAGCAGCGTCGGAACAGGGTTTATCGCCCTCCACTTT. V usage is TRBV9 and J usage is TRBJ1-6; D may be TRBD1 (6 bases). CDR1 is SGDLS and CDR2 is YYNGEE in the germline V gene. V lost 2 bases to trimming and J lost 14 bases, with 17 bases between them. The CDR3 is made up of 14 amino acids.

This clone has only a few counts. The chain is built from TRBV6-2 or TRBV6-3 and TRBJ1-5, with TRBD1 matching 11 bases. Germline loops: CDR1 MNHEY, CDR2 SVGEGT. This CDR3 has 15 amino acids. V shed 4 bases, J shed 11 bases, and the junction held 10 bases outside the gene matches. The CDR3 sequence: CASSSPGQGASSQHF. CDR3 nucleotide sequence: TGTGCCAGCAGTTCCCCCGGACAGGGGGCCTCCTCCCAGCATTTT.

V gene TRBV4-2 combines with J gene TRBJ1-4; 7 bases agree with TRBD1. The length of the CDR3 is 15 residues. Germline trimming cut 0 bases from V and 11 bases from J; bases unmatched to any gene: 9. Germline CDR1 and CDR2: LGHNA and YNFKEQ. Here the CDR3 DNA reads TGTGCCAGCAGCCAAGATAACAGGGGAATGATGAAACTGTTTTTT. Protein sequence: CASSQDNRGMMKLFF.

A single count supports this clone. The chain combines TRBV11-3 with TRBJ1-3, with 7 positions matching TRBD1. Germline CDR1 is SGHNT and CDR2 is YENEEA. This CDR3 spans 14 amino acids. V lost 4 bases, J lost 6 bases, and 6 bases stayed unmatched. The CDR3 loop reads CASSSRQGPNTIYF. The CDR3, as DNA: TGTGCCAGCAGCTCCCGACAGGGCCCAAACACCATATATTTT. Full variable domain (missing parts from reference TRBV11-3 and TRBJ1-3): EAGVVQSPRYKIIEKKQPVAFWCNPISGHNTLYWYLQNLGQGPELLIRYENEEAVDDSQLPKDRFSAERLKGVDSTLKIQPAELGDSAVYLCASSSRQGPNTIYFGEGSWLTVV.

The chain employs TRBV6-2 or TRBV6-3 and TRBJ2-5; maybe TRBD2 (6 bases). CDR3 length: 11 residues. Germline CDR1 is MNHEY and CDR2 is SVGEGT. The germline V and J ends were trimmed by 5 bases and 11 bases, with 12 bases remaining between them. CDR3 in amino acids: CASSNGGSQYF. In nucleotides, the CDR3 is TGTGCCAGCAGTAACGGGGGATCTCAGTACTTC.

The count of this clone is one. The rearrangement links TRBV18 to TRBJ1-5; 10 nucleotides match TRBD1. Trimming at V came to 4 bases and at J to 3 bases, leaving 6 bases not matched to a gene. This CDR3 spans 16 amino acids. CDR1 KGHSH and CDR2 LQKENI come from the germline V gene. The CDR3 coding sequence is TGTGCCAGCTCACGGGAGACAGGGGGCATCAATCAGCCCCAGCATTTT. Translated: CASSRETGGINQPQHF.

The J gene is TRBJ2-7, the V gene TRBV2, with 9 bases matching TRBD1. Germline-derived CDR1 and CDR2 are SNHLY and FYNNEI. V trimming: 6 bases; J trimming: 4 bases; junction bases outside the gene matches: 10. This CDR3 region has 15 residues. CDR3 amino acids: CASRETGTGTYEQYF. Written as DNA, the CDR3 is TGTGCCAGCAGGGAAACCGGGACAGGGACTTACGAGCAGTACTTC.

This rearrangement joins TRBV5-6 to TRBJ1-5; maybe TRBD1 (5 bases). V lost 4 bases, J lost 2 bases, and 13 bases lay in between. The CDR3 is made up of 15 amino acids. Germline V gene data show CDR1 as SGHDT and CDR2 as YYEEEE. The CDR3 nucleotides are TGTGCCAGCAGCCGCCAGGGAGGCGGCAATCAGCCCCAGCATTTT. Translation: CASSRQGGGNQPQHF. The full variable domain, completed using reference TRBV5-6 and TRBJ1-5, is DAGVTQSPTHLIKTRGQQVTLRCSPKSGHDTVSWYQQALGQGPQFIFQYYEEEERQRGNFPDRFSGHQFPNYSSELNVNALLLGDSALYLCASSRQGGGNQPQHFGDGTRLSIL.

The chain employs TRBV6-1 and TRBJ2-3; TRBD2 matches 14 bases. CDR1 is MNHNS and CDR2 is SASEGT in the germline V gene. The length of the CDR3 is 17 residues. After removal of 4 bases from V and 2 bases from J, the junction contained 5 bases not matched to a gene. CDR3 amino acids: CASSVRTSGGPTDTQYF. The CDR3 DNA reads TGTGCCAGCAGTGTCCGGACTAGCGGGGGGCCCACAGATACGCAGTATTTT.

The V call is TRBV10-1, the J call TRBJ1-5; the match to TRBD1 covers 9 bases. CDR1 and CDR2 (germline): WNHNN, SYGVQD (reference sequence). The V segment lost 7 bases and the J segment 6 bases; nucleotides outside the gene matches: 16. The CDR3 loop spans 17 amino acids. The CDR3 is CASTNQTGGIVSQPQHF. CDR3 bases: TGCGCCAGCACTAATCAGACAGGGGGTATCGTAAGTCAGCCCCAGCATTTT.

CDR3 sequence (DNA): TGTGCCAGCAGCCCGGTACGGGACACAGGAGGCTACACCTTC. Translated, it gives CASSPVRDTGGYTF. The chain carries TRBV7-9 and TRBJ1-2; D may be TRBD1 (6 bases). V was clipped by 5 bases and J by 8 bases, with 18 bases between them. This CDR3 has 14 residues. Germline V gene data show CDR1 as SEHNR and CDR2 as FQNEAQ (reference sequence). The whole variable domain, remainder taken from reference TRBV7-9 and TRBJ1-2, is DTGVSQNPRHKITKRGQNVTFRCDPISEHNRLYWYRQTLGQGPEFLTYFQNEAQLEKSRLLSDRFSAERPKGSFSTLEIQRTEQGDSAMYLCASSPVRDTGGYTFGSGTRLTVV.

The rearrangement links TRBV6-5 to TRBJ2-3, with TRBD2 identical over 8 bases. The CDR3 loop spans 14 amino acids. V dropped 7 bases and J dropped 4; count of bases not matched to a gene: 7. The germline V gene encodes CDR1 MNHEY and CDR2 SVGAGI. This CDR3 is CASKGLGGSDTQYF. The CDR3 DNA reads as TGTGCCAGCAAGGGACTAGGGGGTTCAGATACGCAGTATTTT.

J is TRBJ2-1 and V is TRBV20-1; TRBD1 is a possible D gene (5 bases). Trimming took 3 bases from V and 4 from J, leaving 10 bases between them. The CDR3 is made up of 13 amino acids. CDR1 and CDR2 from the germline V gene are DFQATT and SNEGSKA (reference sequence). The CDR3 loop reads CSASPRDYNEQFF. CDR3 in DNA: TGCAGTGCTAGTCCCAGGGATTACAATGAGCAGTTCTTC.

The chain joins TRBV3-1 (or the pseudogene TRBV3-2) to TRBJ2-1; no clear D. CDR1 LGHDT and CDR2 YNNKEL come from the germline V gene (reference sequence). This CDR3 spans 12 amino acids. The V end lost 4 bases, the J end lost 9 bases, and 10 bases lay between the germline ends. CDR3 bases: TGTGCCAGCAGCCTAGAAATCGGTGAGCAGTTCTTC. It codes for CASSLEIGEQFF.

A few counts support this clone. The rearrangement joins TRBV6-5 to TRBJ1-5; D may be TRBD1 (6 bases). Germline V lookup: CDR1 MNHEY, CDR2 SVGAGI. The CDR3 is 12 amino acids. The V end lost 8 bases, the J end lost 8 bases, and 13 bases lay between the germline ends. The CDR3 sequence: CASPTRGKPQHF. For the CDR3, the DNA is TGTGCCAGCCCAACGAGGGGGAAGCCCCAGCATTTT.

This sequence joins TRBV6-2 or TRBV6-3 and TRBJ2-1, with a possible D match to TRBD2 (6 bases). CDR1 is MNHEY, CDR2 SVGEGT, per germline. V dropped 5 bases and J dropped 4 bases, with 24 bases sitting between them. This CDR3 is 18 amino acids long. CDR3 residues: CASSLPLEGGVLYNEQFF. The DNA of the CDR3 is TGTGCCAGCAGTCTCCCCCTTGAGGGAGGCGTGCTTTACAATGAGCAGTTCTTC.